Each of the 10 T cell receptor beta chains below was sequenced from the same sample in a study of spatial heterogeneity in lung cancer. Study conclusions and caveats: Higher tumor mutation counts went along with higher counts of expanded intratumoral alpha and beta TCRs.

Described time point: sample taken at primary tumor resection. Their antigens are not known. TCRdb fed the 5' RACE reads into MiXCR, producing one record per CDR3 protein. The profile shows about 9,200 distinct CDR3 sequences, roughly 2.8% of them singletons. Source: lung tumor tissue, taken at surgery. The receptors were sampled from a male donor with early-stage non-small cell lung cancer.

In its sample, this clonotype was seen many times. The chain is built from TRBV27 and TRBJ1-4; D uncertain. This CDR3 is 15 amino acids long. In germline, CDR1 is MNHEY, CDR2 SMNVEV (reference sequence). The V end was cut by 2 bases, the J end by 7 bases, with 14 bases between. CDR3 bases: TGTGCCAGCAGTTTAAGTAAAATTGGTGGTGAAAAACTGTTTTTT. Translated, it gives CASSLSKIGGEKLFF. Full variable domain (remainder filled in from reference TRBV27 and TRBJ1-4): EAQVTQNPRYLITVTGKKLTVTCSQNMNHEYMSWYRQDPGLGLRQIYYSMNVEVTDKGDVPEGYKVSRKEKRNFPLILESPSPNQTSLYFCASSLSKIGGEKLFFGSGTQLSVL.

This clonotype ranks as medium-sized (0.01 to 0.1%). The chain employs TRBV1 and TRBJ1-5; the DNA was not used to check the table's D call, TRBD1. TRBV1 is classified as a pseudogene. This CDR3 comprises 14 residues. CDR3 DNA sequence: TGCACCAGCAGCCCCCGGAGTCAGAATCAGCCCCAGCATTTT. This codes for CTSSPRSQNQPQHF.

In its sample, this clonotype is medium-sized (0.01 to 0.1%). V is TRBV5-1 and J is TRBJ2-5; D is perhaps TRBD1 or TRBD2 (5 bases each). In germline, CDR1 is SGHRS, CDR2 YFSETQ. V was clipped by 3 bases and J by 4 bases, with 13 bases between them. The CDR3 length is 14 residues. The CDR3 nucleotides read TGCGCCAGCAGCTACCGAGGGGTGGCAGAGACCCAGTACTTC. Protein: CASSYRGVAETQYF.

In this sample, this clonotype is medium-sized. V and J are TRBV6-2 or TRBV6-3 and TRBJ2-1; the D gene is possibly TRBD1 (6 bases). V lost 5 bases, J lost 7 bases, and 12 bases lay in between. CDR1 and CDR2 (germline): MNHEY, SVGEGT. This CDR3 spans 13 amino acids. CDR3 loop: CASSGSDRNEQFF. The CDR3 coding sequence is TGTGCCAGCAGTGGCTCGGACAGAAATGAGCAGTTCTTC.

This clonotype showed up many times. This rearrangement joins TRBV7-9 to TRBJ2-7, with 8 bases that match TRBD2. CDR1 is SEHNR and CDR2 is FQNEAQ in the germline V gene (reference sequence). This CDR3 spans 16 amino acids. V lost 4 bases, J lost 6 bases, and 14 bases stayed unmatched. In DNA, the CDR3 is TGTGCCAGCAGCTCCGGGGGGGACGCGGGTCGGGGCGAGCAGTACTTC. This gives the protein CASSSGGDAGRGEQYF.

This clonotype is labeled as medium-sized. This sequence joins TRBV20-1 and TRBJ2-1; tentative D call: TRBD1 (6 bases). This CDR3 region has 11 residues. The germline CDR1 and CDR2 sequences are DFQATT and SNEGSKA (reference sequence). Trimming took off 1 base at V and 10 bases at J, with 8 bases between the two ends. The CDR3, as DNA: TGCAGTGCTAGAGGTGGACAGGAGCAGTTCTTC. This encodes CSARGGQEQFF.

Within the sample, this clonotype is medium-sized. The chain is built from TRBV7-9 and TRBJ1-4, with unresolved D. Germline CDR1 and CDR2: SEHNR and FQNEAQ (reference sequence). Trimming took 4 bases from V and 7 from J, leaving 10 bases between them. This CDR3 has 13 amino acids. The CDR3 region is CASSSRLSEKLFF. The CDR3 DNA reads TGTGCCAGCAGCTCCAGGTTAAGTGAAAAACTGTTTTTT.

This clonotype was seen ten or more times. This rearrangement joins TRBV6-4 to TRBJ2-3; D may be TRBD2 (5 bases). CDR3 size: 15 residues. Trimming pared 3 bases from V and 4 bases from J, leaving 14 bases between. Germline V gives CDR1 MRHNA, CDR2 SNTAGT. CDR3 sequence: CASSEAQLGADTQYF. For the CDR3, the DNA is TGTGCCAGCAGTGAAGCCCAACTGGGAGCAGATACGCAGTATTTT.

Ten or more counts support this clonotype. This chain connects TRBV27 to TRBJ1-6; D is undetermined. Germline CDR1 is MNHEY and CDR2 is SMNVEV (reference sequence). CDR3 length: 13 amino acids. V was cut by 6 bases and J by 3 bases, with 6 bases left in between. In DNA, the CDR3 is TGTGCCAGCAGGGGCGGCTATAATTCACCCCTCCACTTT. It specifies CASRGGYNSPLHF.

This clonotype was picked up many times. The chain recombines TRBV7-8 with TRBJ2-1; D is unresolved. Germline V CDR1 and CDR2: SGHVS, FQNEAQ. This CDR3 contains 14 residues. The V end was cut by 5 bases, the J end by 6 bases, with 14 bases between. The CDR3 DNA reads as TGTGCCAGCAGCCCACTTTTTATCCGCAATGAGCAGTTCTTC. As protein: CASSPLFIRNEQFF.